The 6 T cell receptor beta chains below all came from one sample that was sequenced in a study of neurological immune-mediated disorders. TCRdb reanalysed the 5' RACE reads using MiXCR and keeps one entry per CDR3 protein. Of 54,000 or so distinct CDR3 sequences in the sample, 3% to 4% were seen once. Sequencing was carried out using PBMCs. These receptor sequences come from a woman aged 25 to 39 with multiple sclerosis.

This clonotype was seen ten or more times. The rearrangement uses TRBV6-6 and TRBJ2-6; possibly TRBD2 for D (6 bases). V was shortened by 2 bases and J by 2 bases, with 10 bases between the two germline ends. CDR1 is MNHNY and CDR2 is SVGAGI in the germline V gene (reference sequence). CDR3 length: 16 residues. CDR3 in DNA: TGTGCCAGCAGTTACCGCAGGGAGGCTGGGGCCAACGTCCTGACTTTC. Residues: CASSYRREAGANVLTF.

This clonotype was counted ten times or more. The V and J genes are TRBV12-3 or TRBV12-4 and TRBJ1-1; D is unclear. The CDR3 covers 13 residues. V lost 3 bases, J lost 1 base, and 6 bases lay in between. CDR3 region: CASSLIGNTEAFF. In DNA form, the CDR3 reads TGTGCCAGCAGTTTGATAGGGAACACTGAAGCTTTCTTT.

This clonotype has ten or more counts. The CDR3 DNA sequence: TGTGCCAGCAGCCGGACGGTTGACACTGAAGCTTTCTTT. Translation: CASSRTVDTEAFF. The gene calls are TRBV7-3 and TRBJ1-1; D gene uncertain. The germline V gene encodes CDR1 SGHTA and CDR2 FQGTGA. CDR3 length: 13 amino acids. Trimming shortened V by 5 bases and J by 3 bases, and 10 bases separated the two germline ends.

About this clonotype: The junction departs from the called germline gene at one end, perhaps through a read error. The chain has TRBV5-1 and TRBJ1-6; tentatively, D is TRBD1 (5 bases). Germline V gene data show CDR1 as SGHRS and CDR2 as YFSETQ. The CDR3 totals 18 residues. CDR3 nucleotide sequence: TGCGCCAGCAGCTTGGTCCCTGGTGGGGGGACGATAGGTTCACCCCTCAACTTT. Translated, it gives CASSLVPGGGTIGSPLNF.

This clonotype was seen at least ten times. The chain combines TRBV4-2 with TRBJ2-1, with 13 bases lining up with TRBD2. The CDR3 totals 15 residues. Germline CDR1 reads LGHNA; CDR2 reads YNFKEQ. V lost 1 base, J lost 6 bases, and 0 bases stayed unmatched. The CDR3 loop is CASSQGTSGSNEQFF. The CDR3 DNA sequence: TGTGCCAGCAGCCAAGGGACTAGCGGGAGCAATGAGCAGTTCTTC.

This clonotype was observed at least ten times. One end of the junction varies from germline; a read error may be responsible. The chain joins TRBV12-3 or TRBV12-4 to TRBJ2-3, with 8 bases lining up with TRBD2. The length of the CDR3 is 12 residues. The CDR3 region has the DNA TGTGCCAGCAGTTTGAGGGCGGGGGGTGTTGGTTTT. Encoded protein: CASSLRAGGVGF.